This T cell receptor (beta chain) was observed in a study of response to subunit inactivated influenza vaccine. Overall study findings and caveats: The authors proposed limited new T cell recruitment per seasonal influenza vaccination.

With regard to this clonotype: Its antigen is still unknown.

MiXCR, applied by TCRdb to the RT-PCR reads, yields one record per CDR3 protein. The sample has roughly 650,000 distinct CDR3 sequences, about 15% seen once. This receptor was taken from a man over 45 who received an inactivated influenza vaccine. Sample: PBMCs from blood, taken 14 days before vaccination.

The CDR3 nucleotides are TGCAGTGCTAGAGAAGGGGGAACAGATACGCAGTATTTT. It yields the protein CSAREGGTDTQYF. V usage is TRBV20-1 and J usage is TRBJ2-3, with D perhaps TRBD1 (6 bases). The CDR3 extends over 13 amino acids. V lost 0 bases and J 3 bases, leaving 7 bases between the germline ends. CDR1 is DFQATT, CDR2 SNEGSKA, per germline (reference sequence).